These 6 T cell receptor beta chains were sequenced from one sample in a study of T cell changes during pregnancy in multiple sclerosis. Sequencing was performed with immunoSEQ multiplex PCR; in TCRdb, only in-frame clones are kept and a portion is missing. The profile shows about 36,000 clones, approximately 89% of them singletons. The sequenced sample was CD8+ T cells from peripheral blood mononuclear cells, obtained in the third trimester of pregnancy. The receptor set was obtained from a female donor with multiple sclerosis, enrolled in a pregnancy study.

The J gene is TRBJ2-3, the V gene TRBV11-2; D is ambiguous. Trimming stripped 3 bases from V and 1 base from J, with 8 bases between. Germline CDR1 and CDR2: SGHAT and FQNNGV. The CDR3 runs 14 residues. CDR3 residues: CASSFGAGTDTQYF. Here the CDR3 DNA reads TGTGCCAGCAGCTTTGGAGCAGGCACAGATACGCAGTATTTT.

The chain has TRBV5-4 and TRBJ1-2; perhaps TRBD1 as D (6 bases). The germline gives CDR1 SGHNT, CDR2 YYREEE (reference sequence). The CDR3 sequence is 16 residues long. V was shortened by 4 bases and J by 4 bases, with 20 bases between the two germline ends. CDR3: CASSPSDRFLSYGYTF. DNA of the CDR3: TGTGCCAGCAGCCCTTCTGACAGGTTTCTGAGCTATGGCTACACCTTC.

This chain uses TRBV9 with TRBJ2-1; 8 positions agree with TRBD2. The V gene's germline CDR1 is SGDLS and CDR2 YYNGEE. Losses at the gene ends were 0 bases for V and 8 bases for J; bases not matched to a gene: 4. CDR3 size: 14 residues. In DNA, the CDR3 is TGTGCCAGCAGCGTAGCGGGGGGGTTGGATGAGCAGTTCTTC. Translating it yields CASSVAGGLDEQFF.

This clone turned up a few times. Written as DNA, the CDR3 is TGTGCAGTTGGTCGGTCCTTCTCTGAAGCTTTCTTT. Translated: CAVGRSFSEAFF. The genes are TRBV30 and TRBJ1-1; D is uncertain. Germline V gene data show CDR1 as GTSNPN and CDR2 as SVGIG (reference sequence). The CDR3 runs to 12 residues.

This chain links TRBV27 with TRBJ2-5; TRBD2 is a possible D gene (5 bases). V dropped 2 bases and J dropped 11 bases, with 21 bases sitting between them. The CDR3 sequence is 15 residues long. CDR1 MNHEY and CDR2 SMNVEV come from the germline V gene (reference sequence). CDR3 region: CASSLGPVERAEQYF. CDR3 nucleotides: TGTGCCAGCAGTTTAGGCCCGGTGGAGAGGGCTGAGCAGTACTTC.

The V and J genes are TRBV6-1 and TRBJ1-5, with 7 bases that match TRBD1. Germline-derived CDR1 and CDR2 are MNHNS and SASEGT. J lost 7 bases, V lost 3 bases, and 9 bases had no gene match. The CDR3 loop spans 15 amino acids. CDR3 sequence reads: CASSDSDREDQPQHF. The DNA for the CDR3 is TGTGCCAGCAGTGATTCTGACAGGGAAGACCAGCCCCAGCATTTT.